This T cell receptor (beta chain) originates from a study of blood T cell repertoires in COVID-19. The overall study: T cells, B-cell-depleted T cells, or PBMCs provided the cDNA or gDNA that served as material.

Clones were read by immunoSEQ multiplex PCR, and TCRdb kept only the in-frame ones, dropping some. The repertoire holds 150,000 to 200,000 clones, with over 70% as singletons. The clonotype originates from a woman of 80 years or more with active or convalescent COVID-19. The sample comprised peripheral blood.

The CDR3 protein is CSVLSGGTGELFF. In DNA form, the CDR3 reads TGCAGCGTTCTTTCCGGGGGCACCGGGGAGCTGTTTTTT. The chain links TRBV29-1 to TRBJ2-2; D might be TRBD2 (6 bases). The V gene's germline CDR1 is SQVTM and CDR2 ANQGSEA. Trimming took off 5 bases at V and 4 bases at J, with 11 bases between the two ends. This CDR3 region has 13 residues.